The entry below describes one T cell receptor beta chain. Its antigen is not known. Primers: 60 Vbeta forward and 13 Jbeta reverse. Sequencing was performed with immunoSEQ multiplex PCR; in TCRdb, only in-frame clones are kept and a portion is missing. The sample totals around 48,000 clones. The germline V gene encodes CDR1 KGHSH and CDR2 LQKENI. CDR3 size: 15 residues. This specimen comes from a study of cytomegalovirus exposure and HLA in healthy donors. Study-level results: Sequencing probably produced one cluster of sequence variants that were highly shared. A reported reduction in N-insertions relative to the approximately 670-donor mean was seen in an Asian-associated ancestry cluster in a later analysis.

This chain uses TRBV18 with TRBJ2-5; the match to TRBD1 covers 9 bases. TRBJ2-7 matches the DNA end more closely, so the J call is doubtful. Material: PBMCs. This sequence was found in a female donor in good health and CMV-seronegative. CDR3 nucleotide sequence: TGTGCCAGCTCACCTGGGACAGGGATATCCTACGAGCAGTACTTC. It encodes CASSPGTGISYEQYF.